This TCR beta chain was sequenced during a study of T cells in Graves' hyperthyroidism and ophthalmopathy. The CDR3 spans 15 residues. Per germline, CDR1 KGHSH and CDR2 LQKENI. V was trimmed by 3 bases and J by 6 bases, leaving 15 bases between them. RNA transcripts served as the template for amplifying TCR beta CDR3 regions. HTBI primers were used for first-round RT-PCR of the TCR CDR3. TCRdb called the multiplex PCR reads again in MiXCR, with one record for every CDR3 protein. The data show roughly 500,000 distinct CDR3 sequences, approximately 15% seen once. This clonotype showed up just a few times.

This receptor was taken from a woman in her twenties or thirties with Graves' hyperthyroidism that later progressed to Graves' ophthalmopathy. Sequencing input: blood. This chain joins TRBV18 and TRBJ1-5; D call uncertain. DNA of the CDR3: TGTGCCAGCTCACCGGTCGGAGGGTCTAGTCAGCCCCAGCATTTT. It specifies CASSPVGGSSQPQHF.